Below, one TCR beta chain is given with its context. Other DNA sequences in the sample encode the same CDR3. This sample is drawn from a study of blood T cell repertoires in COVID-19. About the study: Samples representing acute and convalescent COVID-19 were sourced from the United States, Italy and Spain.

Using immunoSEQ multiplex PCR, the repertoire was profiled, and TCRdb retains in-frame clones only, with some absent. The table lists some 240,000 clones, roughly 81% of them singletons. This TCR was recovered from a woman aged 45-59 years who had been exposed to COVID-19. Material: PBMCs or T cells enriched from blood (not recorded which).

CDR3 residues: CASSYGGQGYGYTF. The CDR3 DNA sequence: TGTGCCAGCAGTTACGGTGGACAGGGCTATGGCTACACCTTC. This sequence joins TRBV6-2 or TRBV6-3 and TRBJ1-2; 8 nucleotides match TRBD1. Germline CDR1 is MNHEY and CDR2 is SVGEGT. Unmatched junction bases numbered 3, after V lost 2 bases and J lost 4 bases. The CDR3 is 14 residues long.